The rows below give T cell receptor beta chains drawn from one sample of a study of blood T cell repertoires in COVID-19. Generated by immunoSEQ multiplex PCR, the TCRdb table keeps only in-frame clones and is missing some. The sample has about 260,000 clones, about four fifths seen once. Sequencing used peripheral blood. The source is a woman in her forties or fifties who had recovered from COVID-19. CDR3s include the opening cysteine and the closing phenylalanine or tryptophan. D genes are given only for firm matches. Size tells how often a clone was seen (once, few, many) or the class of an expanded clone, and some rows leave it out.

abundance	d_gene	v_gene	CDR3aa
NA	TRBD2	TRBV27	CASSFVAGGPMWYEQYF
NA	TRBD1	TRBV5-1	CASSLAGSTGSTQYF
NA	NA	TRBV3-1/TRBV3-2	CASSLETHFYEQYF
few	NA	TRBV5-8	CASSNRQNLNTEAFF
NA	NA	TRBV2	CAGASSIGNIQYF
NA	TRBD2	TRBV7-9	CASNDRGSEQYF
once	TRBD1	TRBV6-4	CASSQGGLTEAFF
once	NA	TRBV14	CASSHGGGMAYEQYF
NA	NA	TRBV28	CASSPGGWDKNIQYF
NA	NA	TRBV6-5	CASRGGADTQYF
NA	NA	TRBV2	CASSEMGGLNTGELFF
NA	NA	TRBV3-1/TRBV3-2	CASSRQGAYEQYF
few	NA	TRBV4-3	CASSLTLSTNQPQHF
NA	NA	TRBV5-4	CASSPISGTQYF
NA	TRBD2	TRBV19	CASSTYRLAGNEQFF
NA	TRBD2	TRBV30	CAWSLGTSAYEQYF
NA	TRBD2	TRBV7-9	CASSTTAGGNYNEQFF
NA	NA	TRBV10-3	CAISESGAGNTIYF
NA	TRBD1	TRBV7-9	CASSPTGTGLTKQYF
NA	NA	TRBV4-3	CASSQDRGKWGTEAFF
NA	NA	TRBV7-8	CASSLAREANTIYF
NA	NA	TRBV28	CASRQWEQYF
NA	TRBD1	TRBV2	CASSGMGQIYGYTF
NA	NA	TRBV19	CASSIGEGSYGYTF
NA	NA	TRBV19	CASSPREGPNNEQFF
NA	TRBD1	TRBV5-1	CASGQVQNTEAFF
NA	TRBD1	TRBV19	CASSSLTGAFYGYTF